The present T cell receptor (beta chain) was sequenced within a study of CD8 T cells in ankylosing spondylitis. The study, taken as a whole, reports: A subset of motif variants has previously been described in the synovial fluid and blood of reactive arthritis. A TCR beta motif made of several highly homologous variants seemed typical of ankylosing spondylitis blood. The authors found the disease-linked clones to be CD8+ and relatively rare in peripheral blood.

This clonotype was seen more than once but under ten times. Its cognate antigen is unknown. TCRdb reprocessed the 5' RACE reads via MiXCR and lists one record per CDR3 protein. The data show hundreds of thousands of distinct CDR3 sequences, around 18% seen once. The clonotype was recovered from a male donor with ankylosing spondylitis or in good health (not recorded which). Material for sequencing was blood, either unsorted or a sorted T cell fraction (not recorded which).

CDR3 in DNA: TGTGCCAGCAGCCCTAAGCGGGAAGAGGTCTACAATGAGCAGTTCTTC. Protein product: CASSPKREEVYNEQFF. The rearrangement joins TRBV21-1 to TRBJ2-1; TRBD2, the table's D call, was not compared with the DNA. TRBV21-1 is noted as a pseudogene. This CDR3 has 16 amino acids.